The 5 T cell receptor beta chains below were found in one sample sequenced in a study of blood T cell repertoires in COVID-19. Assay: immunoSEQ multiplex PCR; the TCRdb copy retains only in-frame clones and omits some. The top ten hold roughly 6.2% of the sample, which has 250,000 to 350,000 clones, approximately 88% seen once. Sequenced input: PBMCs or T cells enriched from blood (not recorded which). The receptors derive from a middle-aged woman who had recovered from COVID-19.

This chain uses TRBV4-1 with TRBJ2-7; D remains ambiguous. The germline V gene has CDR1 MGHRA and CDR2 YSYEKL. Trimming pared 0 bases from V and 5 bases from J, leaving 11 bases between. This CDR3 contains 14 residues. Here the CDR3 reads CASSQESTRNEQYF. The CDR3 DNA sequence: TGCGCCAGCAGCCAAGAGAGTACGAGGAACGAGCAGTACTTC.

The chain employs TRBV3-1 (or the pseudogene TRBV3-2) and TRBJ2-1; no firm D call. V was clipped by 8 bases and J by 8 bases, with 16 bases between them. CDR1 LGHDT and CDR2 YNNKEL come from the germline V gene (reference sequence). The length of the CDR3 is 13 residues. CDR3 nucleotides: TGTGCCAGCTGCGGAACCCCCTCCGATGAGCAGTTCTTC. Translating gives CASCGTPSDEQFF.

V usage is TRBV7-9 and J usage is TRBJ2-1; 7 nucleotides line up with TRBD2. This CDR3 has 15 amino acids. V was clipped by 2 bases and J by 5 bases; unmatched bases: 6. Germline CDR1 SEHNR, CDR2 FQNEAQ (reference sequence). The CDR3 nucleotides read TGTGCCAGCAGCTTATCTAGCGGAGAAAACAATGAGCAGTTCTTC. This translates into CASSLSSGENNEQFF. The full variable domain, with the rest looked up from reference TRBV7-9 and TRBJ2-1, is DTGVSQNPRHKITKRGQNVTFRCDPISEHNRLYWYRQTLGQGPEFLTYFQNEAQLEKSRLLSDRFSAERPKGSFSTLEIQRTEQGDSAMYLCASSLSSGENNEQFFGPGTRLTVL.

This rearrangement joins TRBV11-1 to TRBJ2-2, with D tentatively TRBD2 (5 bases). CDR1 is SGHAT, CDR2 FQDESV, per germline (reference sequence). The CDR3 covers 16 residues. V shed 4 bases and J shed 4 bases, with 16 bases lying between them. CDR3 nucleotides: TGTGCCAGCAGCTGGCAGAAGGGCGGAGGCACCGGGGAGCTGTTTTTT. It is translated as CASSWQKGGGTGELFF.

V gene TRBV5-4 combines with J gene TRBJ1-2; maybe TRBD1 (5 bases). This CDR3 spans 13 amino acids. Germline loops: CDR1 SGHNT, CDR2 YYREEE (reference sequence). The V and J ends lost 2 bases and 4 bases respectively, with 9 bases between them. Here the CDR3 reads CASSFDSLYGYTF. The CDR3 DNA reads as TGTGCCAGCAGCTTTGACAGCCTCTATGGCTACACCTTC.